A single sample is the source of the 26 T cell receptor beta chains below, sequenced in a study of PD-1 blockade in classical Hodgkin lymphoma. Time point specified: newly diagnosed, previously untreated cHL patient sample. The authors enriched CD8+ T cells from thawed PBMCs via magnetic negative selection. Libraries were prepared by immunoSEQ multiplex PCR; TCRdb keeps only in-frame clonotypes and omits some of them. The sample includes tens of thousands of clones, roughly 89% of them seen just once. The specimen was CD8+ T cells from blood. These receptors were obtained from a human donor with classical Hodgkin lymphoma.

This chain joins TRBV2 and TRBJ2-5; D is undetermined. The CDR3 has 13 amino acids. V was cut by 3 bases and J by 2 bases, with 7 bases left in between. CDR1 is SNHLY and CDR2 is FYNNEI in the germline V gene. The CDR3 DNA follows: TGTGCCAGCAGTGACCCAGGTCAAGAGACCCAGTACTTC. Protein product: CASSDPGQETQYF.

This clone was counted only a few times. This chain joins TRBV2 and TRBJ1-2, with a tentative D call TRBD1 (6 bases). Germline CDR1 SNHLY, CDR2 FYNNEI. V dropped 3 bases and J dropped 6 bases, with 11 bases sitting between them. There are 13 residues in the CDR3. In DNA, the CDR3 is TGTGCCAGCAGTGAGCAGGGGTTAGATGGCTACACCTTC. It specifies CASSEQGLDGYTF.

The CDR3 reads CASIGQNNTGELFF. DNA of the CDR3: TGTGCCAGCATTGGCCAGAATAACACCGGGGAGCTGTTTTTT. The J gene is TRBJ2-2, the V gene TRBV27; D is uncertain. The CDR3 length is 14 residues. Trimming took 7 bases from V and 2 from J, leaving 11 bases between them. Germline CDR1 and CDR2: MNHEY and SMNVEV (reference sequence).

The table lists this clone with a few counts. The V and J genes are TRBV19 and TRBJ1-5; maybe TRBD1 (6 bases). The V end was cut by 1 base, the J end by 4 bases, with 14 bases between. CDR3 length equals 16 residues. Germline CDR1 LNHDA, CDR2 SQIVND (reference sequence). The CDR3 DNA reads as TGTGCCAGTAGTATAGGGGGGGGCTTAGGGAATCAGCCCCAGCATTTT. Its protein is CASSIGGGLGNQPQHF.

The V and J genes are TRBV11-2 and TRBJ2-7; D tentatively fits TRBD1 or TRBD2 (5 bases each). Germline CDR1 is SGHAT and CDR2 is FQNNGV. Between the trimmed V and J ends, which lost 3 bases and 7 bases, there was a span of 13 bases. The CDR3 runs to 13 residues. The CDR3 coding sequence is TGTGCCAGCAGCTTGGGGACGGATTTGGAGCAGTACTTC. Translating gives CASSLGTDLEQYF.

Here the CDR3 reads CASSPFRSRVFTGELFF. The CDR3 DNA is TGTGCCAGCAGCCCCTTTAGGTCCCGTGTTTTTACCGGGGAGCTGTTTTTT. This chain joins TRBV7-6 and TRBJ2-2; D ambiguous. CDR3 size: 17 residues. The germline V gene encodes CDR1 SGHVS and CDR2 FNYEAQ. V lost 5 bases, J lost 5 bases, and 21 bases lay in between.

V and J are TRBV28 and TRBJ1-1; 8 nucleotides line up with TRBD1. Germline V gene sequence: CDR1 MDHEN, CDR2 SYDVKM. This CDR3 spans 13 amino acids. After removal of 6 bases from V and 4 bases from J, the junction contained 4 bases not matched to a gene. CDR3 in amino acids: CASSSRGLTEAFF. The DNA for the CDR3 is TGTGCCAGCAGCAGCAGGGGGCTCACTGAAGCTTTCTTT.

This sequence joins TRBV4-1 and TRBJ1-1; D is ambiguous. Germline V CDR1 and CDR2: MGHRA, YSYEKL. The length of the CDR3 is 15 residues. V lost 0 bases, J lost 8 bases, and 16 bases lay in between. In DNA form, the CDR3 reads TGCGCCAGCAGCCAAGATCACCCCATTACTACCGAAGCTTTCTTT. It translates to CASSQDHPITTEAFF.

This chain connects TRBV29-1 to TRBJ1-2; D gene uncertain. V dropped 3 bases and J dropped 3 bases, with 8 bases sitting between them. The CDR3 totals 12 residues. CDR1 is SQVTM and CDR2 is ANQGSEA in the germline V gene. DNA for the CDR3: TGCAGCGTTGATCGGGGTGACTATGGCTACACCTTC. It specifies CSVDRGDYGYTF.

This clone was counted between two and nine times. V gene TRBV4-1 combines with J gene TRBJ1-4, with TRBD1 as a possible D gene (6 bases). The CDR3 has 15 amino acids. Germline CDR1 MGHRA, CDR2 YSYEKL. V was cut by 3 bases and J by 1 base, with 9 bases left in between. CDR3 bases: TGCGCCAGCAGCCACTTACAGGGAACTAATGAAAAACTGTTTTTT. Its protein product is CASSHLQGTNEKLFF.

The J gene is TRBJ1-5, the V gene TRBV7-2; D uncertain. CDR1 is SGHTA and CDR2 is FQGNSA in the germline V gene. The CDR3 has 16 residues. The V gene lost 5 bases and the J gene lost 2 bases, with 16 bases spanning the gap. This chain's CDR3 is CASSLYSWEGNQPQHF. The CDR3 region has the DNA TGTGCCAGCAGCCTTTATAGTTGGGAGGGCAATCAGCCCCAGCATTTT.

This chain uses TRBV4-2 with TRBJ1-5; D is ambiguous. The CDR3 sequence is 12 residues long. The germline CDR1 and CDR2 sequences are LGHNA and YNFKEQ. V dropped 4 bases and J dropped 4 bases, with 5 bases sitting between them. The CDR3 DNA reads TGTGCCAGCAGCCCTGGGAATCAGCCCCAGCATTTT. Translating it yields CASSPGNQPQHF.

This clone was picked up one time. One end of the junction fails to match germline, which may point to a read error. CDR3 bases: TGTGCCAGCAGCTCCCTCAGCGGGAGCACCGATACGCAGTATTTT. Translated: CASSSLSGSTDTQYF. V usage is TRBV7-8 and J usage is TRBJ2-3; 8 bases agree with TRBD2. This CDR3 is 15 amino acids long. Germline-derived CDR1 and CDR2 are SGHVS and FQNEAQ. Full variable domain (outside the CDR3, taken from reference TRBV7-8 and TRBJ2-3): GAGVSQSPRYKVAKRGQDVALRCDPISGHVSLFWYQQALGQGPEFLTYFQNEAQLDKSGLPSDRFFAERPEGSVSTLKIQRTQQEDSAVYLCASSSLSGSTDTQYFGPGTRLTVL.

This clone was observed once. The chain links TRBV2 to TRBJ1-1, with D hard to call. The CDR3 is made up of 18 amino acids. V lost 5 bases and J 6 bases, leaving 28 bases between the germline ends. Germline CDR1 reads SNHLY; CDR2 reads FYNNEI. CDR3 in DNA: TGTGCCAGCAGTCTTCCGGGAGAGAGTACCCAACTCCCTTCTGAAGCTTTCTTT. Protein product: CASSLPGESTQLPSEAFF.

This clone was seen more than once but under ten times. The chain recombines TRBV6-4 with TRBJ2-3, with D possibly being TRBD2 (6 bases). The V gene's germline CDR1 is MRHNA and CDR2 SNTAGT. The CDR3 loop spans 15 amino acids. The germline V and J ends were trimmed by 0 bases and 4 bases, with 11 bases remaining between them. CDR3 coding DNA: TGTGCCAGCAGTGACTCGAGCGGGTCCGCAGATACGCAGTATTTT. Translated: CASSDSSGSADTQYF.

The chain links TRBV4-3 to TRBJ2-7; D possibly corresponds to TRBD1 (5 bases). The germline CDR1 and CDR2 sequences are LGHNA and YSLEER. The V end lost 4 bases, the J end lost 2 bases, and 12 bases lay between the germline ends. This CDR3 has 14 residues. The CDR3 region is CASSPSGWAYEQYF. The CDR3 region has the DNA TGCGCCAGCAGCCCCTCAGGGTGGGCCTACGAGCAGTACTTC.

CDR3 sequence: CASSHAGDGGPQHF. CDR3 nucleotide sequence: TGCGCCAGCAGCCACGCAGGGGACGGAGGACCCCAGCATTTT. The genes are TRBV4-1 and TRBJ1-5, with D perhaps TRBD1 (6 bases). Trimming stripped 3 bases from V and 10 bases from J, with 16 bases between. The germline gives CDR1 MGHRA, CDR2 YSYEKL. This CDR3 has 14 residues.

The chain recombines TRBV7-9 with TRBJ1-2, with 7 bases aligning to TRBD1. The germline gives CDR1 SEHNR, CDR2 FQNEAQ (reference sequence). The CDR3 consists of 17 residues. The trim removed 4 bases at V and 4 bases at J, leaving 15 bases unmatched. The CDR3 DNA follows: TGTGCCAGCAGCTCATCCCTCGGACAGGACCAAGGCTATGGCTACACCTTC. This translates into CASSSSLGQDQGYGYTF.

This clone turned up a few times. The chain carries TRBV2 and TRBJ1-5; D gene unclear. This CDR3 has 15 amino acids. CDR1 is SNHLY, CDR2 FYNNEI, per germline. Between the trimmed V and J ends, which lost 1 base and 7 bases, there was a span of 14 bases. This CDR3 reads CASSEGRGRNQPQHF. CDR3 nucleotide sequence: TGTGCCAGCAGTGAAGGTAGAGGCCGTAACCAGCCCCAGCATTTT.

For the CDR3, the DNA is TGCGCCAGCAGCCTTCCGAGGTGGGGAGATATAATGAACACTGAAGCTTTCTTT. Translated, it gives CASSLPRWGDIMNTEAFF. The chain uses TRBV4-1 and TRBJ1-1; D remains ambiguous. The V end lost 4 bases, the J end lost 0 bases, and 21 bases lay between the germline ends. Looked up from germline, CDR1 is MGHRA and CDR2 is YSYEKL. The CDR3 length is 18 residues.

The genes are TRBV7-9 and TRBJ2-7; 7 bases align to TRBD2. The V and J ends lost 0 bases and 5 bases, in that order; junction bases with no gene match: 4. The CDR3 consists of 14 residues. Germline V lookup: CDR1 SEHNR, CDR2 FQNEAQ (reference sequence). The DNA of the CDR3 is TGTGCCAGCAGCTTAGCTGGGGGGGGGAACGAGCAGTACTTC. Its protein is CASSLAGGGNEQYF.

The J gene is TRBJ2-1, the V gene TRBV12-5; 7 nucleotides agree with TRBD2. V shed 3 bases and J 1 base; nucleotides not matched to a gene: 18. Per germline, CDR1 LGHNT and CDR2 FRNRAP. This CDR3 spans 20 amino acids. CDR3 DNA: TGTGCTAGTGGTTTAGCGGGGATCCGGAGAGCGGGGCAGTCCTACAATGAGCAGTTCTTC. Residues: CASGLAGIRRAGQSYNEQFF.

The gene calls are TRBV27 and TRBJ1-5; no reliable D call. Trimming removed 2 bases at V and 4 bases at J, with 12 bases between. The CDR3 runs to 15 residues. CDR1 and CDR2 (germline): MNHEY, SMNVEV (reference sequence). The CDR3 here is CASSLGGSWNQPQHF. CDR3 nucleotides: TGTGCCAGCAGTTTAGGAGGGTCGTGGAATCAGCCCCAGCATTTT.

V usage is TRBV7-6 and J usage is TRBJ2-7, with TRBD1 as a possible D gene (7 bases). V was clipped by 0 bases and J by 6 bases, with 15 bases between them. In germline, CDR1 is SGHVS, CDR2 FNYEAQ. The CDR3 contains 15 residues. The CDR3 is CASSLARQGEAEQYF. The CDR3 DNA sequence: TGTGCCAGCAGCTTAGCCCGGCAGGGGGAGGCCGAGCAGTACTTC.

V gene TRBV15 combines with J gene TRBJ1-1; D is uncertain. Trimming took 0 bases from V and 4 from J, leaving 9 bases between them. Per germline, CDR1 LNHNV and CDR2 YYDKDF (reference sequence). CDR3 length: 14 amino acids. The CDR3, as DNA: TGTGCCACCAGCAGAGATCAATTGGTCACTGAAGCTTTCTTT. Residues: CATSRDQLVTEAFF. The entire variable domain, with the rest obtained from reference TRBV15 and TRBJ1-1, is as follows: DAMVIQNPRYQVTQFGKPVTLSCSQTLNHNVMYWYQQKSSQAPKLLFHYYDKDFNNEADTPDNFQSRRPNTSFCFLDIRSPGLGDTAMYLCATSRDQLVTEAFFGQGTRLTVV.

This chain connects TRBV7-6 to TRBJ1-4; D unclear. CDR1 is SGHVS, CDR2 FNYEAQ, per germline. The length of the CDR3 is 13 residues. V was shortened by 5 bases and J by 4 bases, with 8 bases between the two germline ends. For the CDR3, the DNA is TGTGCCAGCAGCCCAGACCTTAATGAAAAACTGTTTTTT. Translating gives CASSPDLNEKLFF.